These 16 T cell receptor beta chains came from one sample sequenced in a study of identical twins. TCRdb recomputed calls from the 5' RACE reads with MiXCR, one row per CDR3 protein. Of about 660,000 distinct CDR3 sequences detected, 8.6% appear once; the ten largest clones hold 0.75% to 1%. These same records also appear under a second study, on yellow fever vaccine responses in identical twins.

Specimen: PBMCs. Receptor source: a woman aged 18-29 years in good health.

This chain joins TRBV27 and TRBJ2-1, with unresolved D. Trimming took off 4 bases at V and 8 bases at J, with 15 bases between the two ends. This CDR3 comprises 14 residues. The germline gives CDR1 MNHEY, CDR2 SMNVEV (reference sequence). The DNA for the CDR3 is TGTGCCAGCAGTTCGACGGACGGTCAGGATGAGCAGTTCTTC. It encodes CASSSTDGQDEQFF.

This clonotype was observed a few times. The chain employs TRBV20-1 and TRBJ2-7, with 10 nucleotides matching TRBD1. This CDR3 comprises 11 residues. V was clipped by 7 bases and J by 5 bases; unmatched bases: 2. Germline V CDR1 and CDR2: DFQATT, SNEGSKA (reference sequence). The CDR3 nucleotides are TGCAGTGTGACAGGGGGCAACGAGCAGTACTTC. This gives the protein CSVTGGNEQYF.

This clonotype showed up just a few times. CDR3 residues: CSGGLIGPYEQYF. The CDR3, as DNA: TGCAGTGGTGGGCTCATCGGGCCCTACGAGCAGTACTTC. This chain uses TRBV20-1 with TRBJ2-7; D is unclear. With 7 bases removed from V and 2 bases from J, the gap between germline ends came to 15 bases. CDR1 and CDR2 (germline): DFQATT, SNEGSKA (reference sequence). The CDR3 totals 13 residues.

This clonotype was counted between two and nine times. This chain uses TRBV7-8 with TRBJ2-7, with D possibly matching TRBD2 (7 bases). The V end lost 4 bases, the J end lost 7 bases, and 20 bases lay between the germline ends. The V gene's germline CDR1 is SGHVS and CDR2 FQNEAQ. This CDR3 is built from 15 residues. CDR3 bases: TGTGCCAGCAGCTCGGGGCTAGCGGTGAGGGGGGAGCAGTACTTC. Translating gives CASSSGLAVRGEQYF. The full variable domain, rest sourced from reference TRBV7-8 and TRBJ2-7, is GAGVSQSPRYKVAKRGQDVALRCDPISGHVSLFWYQQALGQGPEFLTYFQNEAQLDKSGLPSDRFFAERPEGSVSTLKIQRTQQEDSAVYLCASSSGLAVRGEQYFGPGTRLTVT.

This chain links TRBV5-6 with TRBJ2-5; 8 bases align to TRBD2. The germline V gene has CDR1 SGHDT and CDR2 YYEEEE. Trimming removed 2 bases from V and 5 bases from J; junction bases left unmatched: 14. This CDR3 has 17 residues. CDR3 in amino acids: CASSLGPTGRALETQYF. For the CDR3, the DNA is TGTGCCAGCAGCTTAGGTCCAACCGGGAGGGCCCTCGAGACCCAGTACTTC. The full variable domain, its missing parts supplied by reference TRBV5-6 and TRBJ2-5, is DAGVTQSPTHLIKTRGQQVTLRCSPKSGHDTVSWYQQALGQGPQFIFQYYEEEERQRGNFPDRFSGHQFPNYSSELNVNALLLGDSALYLCASSLGPTGRALETQYFGPGTRLLVL.

In this sample, this clonotype turned up a few times. J is TRBJ2-1 and V is TRBV20-1; 7 bases are a match to TRBD2. The CDR3 sequence is 12 residues long. Germline trimming cut 3 bases from V and 15 bases from J; bases unmatched to any gene: 11. Germline values: CDR1 DFQATT, CDR2 SNEGSKA (reference sequence). DNA of the CDR3: TGCAGTGCTAGTCGGGCTAGCGGAAAAGGGTTCTTC. It encodes CSASRASGKGFF.

The chain links TRBV19 to TRBJ2-7; 9 bases are shared with TRBD2. The CDR3 totals 13 residues. With 4 bases clipped from V and 3 bases from J, the junction kept 1 base outside the gene matches. Germline values: CDR1 LNHDA, CDR2 SQIVND (reference sequence). The CDR3 sequence is CASSSGRDYEQYF. The CDR3 DNA follows: TGTGCCAGTAGTAGCGGGAGGGACTACGAGCAGTACTTC.

This clonotype was recorded at least ten times. This sequence joins TRBV7-9 and TRBJ2-1; 13 positions match TRBD2. The CDR3 consists of 15 residues. Trimming took 6 bases from V and 7 from J; bases not matched to a gene: 6. Germline V gene sequence: CDR1 SEHNR, CDR2 FQNEAQ (reference sequence). The CDR3 spells CASRDRLAGGNEQFF. The CDR3 DNA sequence: TGTGCCAGCAGGGACCGACTAGCGGGAGGTAATGAGCAGTTCTTC.

The chain couples TRBV20-1 to TRBJ2-1, with 8 nucleotides matching TRBD2. The junction had 10 bases not matched to a gene; V was cut back by 0 bases and J by 9 bases. The CDR3 is 15 residues long. Looked up from germline, CDR1 is DFQATT and CDR2 is SNEGSKA (reference sequence). The DNA for the CDR3 is TGCAGTGCTAGAGATCCATATGCTAGCGGGCGTGAGCAGTTCTTC. Its protein product is CSARDPYASGREQFF.

The chain combines TRBV5-1 with TRBJ1-1; D not certain. CDR3 length: 13 residues. The germline V and J ends were trimmed by 4 bases and 1 base, with 8 bases remaining between them. Germline CDR1 is SGHRS and CDR2 is YFSETQ. CDR3 in amino acids: CASSRRENTEAFF. Here the CDR3 DNA reads TGCGCCAGCAGCAGAAGGGAGAACACTGAAGCTTTCTTT.

V usage is TRBV7-8 and J usage is TRBJ1-5; D may be TRBD1 (6 bases). The CDR3 runs 13 residues. The germline V gene encodes CDR1 SGHVS and CDR2 FQNEAQ. V was trimmed by 3 bases and J by 6 bases, leaving 9 bases between them. The CDR3 loop is CASSLGAVQPQHF. CDR3 nucleotides: TGTGCCAGCAGCTTGGGGGCCGTTCAGCCCCAGCATTTT.

This clonotype was seen at least ten times. The chain combines TRBV15 with TRBJ2-2; D is ambiguous. V lost 0 bases and J lost 5, with 7 bases in between. The CDR3 sequence is 14 residues long. Germline V gene sequence: CDR1 LNHNV, CDR2 YYDKDF (reference sequence). CDR3 sequence (DNA): TGTGCCACCAGCAGAGATTTGCGGACCGGGGAGCTGTTTTTT. Translation gives CATSRDLRTGELFF.

The table lists this clonotype with a few counts. The rearrangement uses TRBV6-6 and TRBJ2-1; D is undetermined. The V gene's germline CDR1 is MNHNY and CDR2 SVGAGI (reference sequence). The CDR3 has 13 amino acids. Trimming removed 6 bases from V and 5 bases from J, with 11 bases in between. CDR3 sequence reads: CASSSRADNEQFF. The CDR3, as DNA: TGTGCCAGCAGCTCCCGGGCCGACAATGAGCAGTTCTTC.

This clonotype turned up a few times. J is TRBJ2-1 and V is TRBV19; D remains ambiguous. CDR1 and CDR2 from the germline V gene are LNHDA and SQIVND (reference sequence). The V end was cut by 5 bases, the J end by 8 bases, with 16 bases between. The CDR3 length is 14 residues. CDR3 sequence: CASSAVHSGDEQFF. CDR3 bases: TGTGCCAGTAGTGCTGTCCACTCCGGCGATGAGCAGTTCTTC. The entire variable domain, with the rest obtained from reference TRBV19 and TRBJ2-1, is as follows: DGGITQSPKYLFRKEGQNVTLSCEQNLNHDAMYWYRQDPGQGLRLIYYSQIVNDFQKGDIAEGYSVSREKKESFPLTVTSAQKNPTAFYLCASSAVHSGDEQFFGPGTRLTVL.

V gene TRBV6-5 combines with J gene TRBJ2-1, with 15 bases fitting TRBD2. This CDR3 has 15 residues. Trimming at V came to 5 bases and at J to 9 bases, leaving 5 bases not matched to a gene. Germline CDR1 and CDR2: MNHEY and SVGAGI. The CDR3 protein is CASSPSGLAGGEQFF. DNA for the CDR3: TGTGCCAGCAGTCCCTCGGGACTAGCGGGGGGTGAGCAGTTCTTC.

In its sample, this clonotype was seen once. This chain joins TRBV9 and TRBJ2-5; 7 bases align to TRBD1. This CDR3 comprises 15 residues. CDR1 and CDR2 (germline): SGDLS, YYNGEE. The J segment lost 5 bases and the V segment lost 3 bases, leaving 10 bases of the junction unmatched. The CDR3 DNA reads TGTGCCAGCAGCGCCGGGACAGCTCGCTTGGAGACCCAGTACTTC. It translates to CASSAGTARLETQYF.